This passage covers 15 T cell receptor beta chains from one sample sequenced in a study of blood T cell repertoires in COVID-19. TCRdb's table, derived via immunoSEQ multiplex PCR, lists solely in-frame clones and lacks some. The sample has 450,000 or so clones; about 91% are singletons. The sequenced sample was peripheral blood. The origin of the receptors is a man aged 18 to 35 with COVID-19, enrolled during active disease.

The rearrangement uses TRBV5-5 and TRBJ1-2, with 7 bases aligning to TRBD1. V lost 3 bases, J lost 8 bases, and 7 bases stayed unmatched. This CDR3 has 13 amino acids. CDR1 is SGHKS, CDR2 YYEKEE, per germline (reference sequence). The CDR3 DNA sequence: TGTGCCAGCAGCTCTTTGCAGGGGGGAGGCTACACCTTC. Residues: CASSSLQGGGYTF.

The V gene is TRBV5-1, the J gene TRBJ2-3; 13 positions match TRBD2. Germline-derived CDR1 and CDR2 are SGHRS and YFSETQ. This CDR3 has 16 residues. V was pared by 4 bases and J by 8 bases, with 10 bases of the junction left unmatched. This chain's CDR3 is CASSEAPLAGGGTQYF. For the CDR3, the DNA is TGCGCCAGCAGCGAGGCCCCACTAGCGGGAGGGGGTACGCAGTATTTT. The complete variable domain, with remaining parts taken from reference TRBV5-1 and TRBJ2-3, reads KAGVTQTPRYLIKTRGQQVTLSCSPISGHRSVSWYQQTPGQGLQFLFEYFSETQRNKGNFPGRFSGRQFSNSRSEMNVSTLELGDSALYLCASSEAPLAGGGTQYFGPGTRLTVL.

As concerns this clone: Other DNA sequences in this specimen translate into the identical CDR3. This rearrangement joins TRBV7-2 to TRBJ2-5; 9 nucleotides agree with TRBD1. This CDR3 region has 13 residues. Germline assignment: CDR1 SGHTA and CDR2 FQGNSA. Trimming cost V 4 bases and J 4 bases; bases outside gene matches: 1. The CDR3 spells CASSSDRGETQYF. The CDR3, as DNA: TGTGCCAGCAGCTCGGACAGGGGAGAGACCCAGTACTTC.

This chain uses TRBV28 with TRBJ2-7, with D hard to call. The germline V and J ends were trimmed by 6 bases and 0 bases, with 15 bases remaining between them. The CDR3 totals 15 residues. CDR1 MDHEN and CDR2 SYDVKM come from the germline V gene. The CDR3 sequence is CASRPRALSSYEQYF. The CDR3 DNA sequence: TGTGCCAGCAGACCTCGAGCCCTTAGCTCCTACGAGCAGTACTTC.

In DNA form, the CDR3 reads TGTGCCAGCAGCCAGATCCGAGGGGTAGCGGGGCCCCGGGCGCCGCAGTATTTT. This codes for CASSQIRGVAGPRAPQYF. The gene calls are TRBV3-1 (or the pseudogene TRBV3-2) and TRBJ2-3; TRBD2 aligns across 8 bases. The CDR3 sequence is 18 residues long. J gave up 10 bases and V 3 bases, and 21 bases lay outside the gene matches. The germline V gene encodes CDR1 LGHDT and CDR2 YNNKEL (reference sequence).

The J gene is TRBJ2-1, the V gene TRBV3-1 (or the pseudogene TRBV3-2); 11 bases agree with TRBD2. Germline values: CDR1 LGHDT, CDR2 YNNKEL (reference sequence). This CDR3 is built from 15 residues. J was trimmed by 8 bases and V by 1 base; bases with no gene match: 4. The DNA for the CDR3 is TGTGCCAGCAGCCAAGCGGGACTAGCGGCCGATGAGCAGTTCTTC. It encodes CASSQAGLAADEQFF.

CDR3 amino acids: CASSEAGGDNSPLHF. Here the CDR3 DNA reads TGTGCCAGCAGTGAAGCAGGGGGGGATAATTCACCCCTCCACTTT. V gene TRBV6-1 combines with J gene TRBJ1-6; D might be TRBD1 (6 bases). CDR1 is MNHNS, CDR2 SASEGT, per germline. The CDR3 contains 15 residues. V was cut by 0 bases and J by 5 bases, with 8 bases left in between.

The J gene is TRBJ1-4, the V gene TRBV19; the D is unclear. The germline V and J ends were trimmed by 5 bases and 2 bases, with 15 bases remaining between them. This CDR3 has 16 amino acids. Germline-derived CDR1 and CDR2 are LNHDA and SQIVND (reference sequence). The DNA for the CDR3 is TGTGCCAGTAGTTCCGGGAGTCTAGGGACTAATGAAAAACTGTTTTTT. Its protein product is CASSSGSLGTNEKLFF.

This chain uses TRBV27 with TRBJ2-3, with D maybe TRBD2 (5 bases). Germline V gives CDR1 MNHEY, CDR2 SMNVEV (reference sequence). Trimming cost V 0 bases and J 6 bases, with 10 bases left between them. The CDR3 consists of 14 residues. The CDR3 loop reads CASSLSTGTDTQYF. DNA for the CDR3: TGTGCCAGCAGTTTATCGACGGGAACCGATACGCAGTATTTT.

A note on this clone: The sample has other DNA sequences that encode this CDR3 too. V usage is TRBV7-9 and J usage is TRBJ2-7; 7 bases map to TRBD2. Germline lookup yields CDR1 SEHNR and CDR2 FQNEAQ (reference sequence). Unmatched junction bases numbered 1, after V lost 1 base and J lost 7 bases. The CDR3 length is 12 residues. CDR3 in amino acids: CASSLGGGEQYF. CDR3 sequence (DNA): TGTGCCAGCAGCTTAGGCGGGGGAGAGCAGTACTTC.

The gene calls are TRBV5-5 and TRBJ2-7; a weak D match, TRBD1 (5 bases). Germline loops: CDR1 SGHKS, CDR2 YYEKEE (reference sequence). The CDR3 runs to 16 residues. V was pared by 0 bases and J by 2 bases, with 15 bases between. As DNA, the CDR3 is TGTGCCAGCAGCTTGGGCAACCCCCTCAGGGCCTACGAGCAGTACTTC. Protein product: CASSLGNPLRAYEQYF.

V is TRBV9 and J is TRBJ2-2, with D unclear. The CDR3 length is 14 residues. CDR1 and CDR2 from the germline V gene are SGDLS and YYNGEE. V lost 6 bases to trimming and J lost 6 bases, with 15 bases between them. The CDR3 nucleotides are TGTGCCAGCACCGCTAGTATTGGCGCCGGGGAGCTGTTTTTT. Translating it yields CASTASIGAGELFF.

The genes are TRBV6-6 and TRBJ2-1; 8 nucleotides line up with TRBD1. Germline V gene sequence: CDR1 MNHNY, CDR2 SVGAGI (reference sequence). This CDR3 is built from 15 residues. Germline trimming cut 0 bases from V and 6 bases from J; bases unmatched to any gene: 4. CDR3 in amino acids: CASSYSQGARNEQFF. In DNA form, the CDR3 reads TGTGCCAGCAGTTACTCGCAGGGGGCTCGCAATGAGCAGTTCTTC.

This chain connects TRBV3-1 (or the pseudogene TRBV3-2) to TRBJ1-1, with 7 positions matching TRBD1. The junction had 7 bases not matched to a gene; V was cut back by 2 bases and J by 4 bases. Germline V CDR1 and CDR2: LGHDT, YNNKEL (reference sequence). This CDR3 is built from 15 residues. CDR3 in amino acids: CASSQLTGAATEAFF. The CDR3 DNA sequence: TGTGCCAGCAGCCAACTTACAGGGGCCGCCACTGAAGCTTTCTTT.

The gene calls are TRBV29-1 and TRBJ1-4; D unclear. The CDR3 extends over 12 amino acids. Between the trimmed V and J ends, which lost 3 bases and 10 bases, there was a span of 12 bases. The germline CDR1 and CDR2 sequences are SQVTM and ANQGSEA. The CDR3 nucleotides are TGCAGCGTTGACGCAATTGGCGGAAAACTGTTTTTT. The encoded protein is CSVDAIGGKLFF.